This is a list of T cell receptor beta chains from one sample in a study of CD8+ T cells in alopecia areata. Assay: immunoSEQ multiplex PCR; the TCRdb copy retains only in-frame clones and omits some. Of about 210,000 clones listed, roughly 64% are singletons. This sample comprised CD4+ T cells sorted from blood, obtained at week 4, from a patient treated with tofacitinib. The receptors derive from a human donor with alopecia areata. Both conserved end residues are part of each CDR3. A D gene is named only where the DNA matches it firmly. A clone size is listed for some rows: how often the clone was seen (once, few, many), or a class if it is expanded.

j_gene: TRBJ2-7
len: 17
v_gene: TRBV4-2
abundance: .
d_gene: TRBD2
CDR3aa: CASSQALAGGGDYEQYF
CDR3nt: TGTGCCAGCAGCCAAGCTCTGGCGGGGGGAGGCGATTACGAGCAGTACTTC

j_gene: TRBJ1-6
len: 15
v_gene: TRBV11-2
abundance: once
d_gene: .
CDR3aa: CASSLVSIGDSPLHF
CDR3nt: TGTGCCAGCAGCTTAGTTAGCATCGGTGATTCACCCCTCCACTTT

j_gene: TRBJ1-1
len: 14
v_gene: TRBV29-1
abundance: once
d_gene: TRBD1
CDR3aa: CSVRTGGKNTEAFF
CDR3nt: TGCAGCGTTCGCACAGGGGGCAAGAACACTGAAGCTTTCTTT

j_gene: TRBJ2-3
len: 18
v_gene: TRBV5-6
abundance: few
d_gene: TRBD1
CDR3aa: CASSWAGTGIFGTDTQYF
CDR3nt: TGTGCCAGCAGCTGGGCCGGGACAGGGATTTTCGGAACAGATACGCAGTATTTT

j_gene: TRBJ2-7
len: 15
v_gene: TRBV15
abundance: .
d_gene: TRBD1
CDR3aa: CATSLTGTGVYEQYF
CDR3nt: TGTGCCACCAGCCTAACCGGGACAGGGGTCTACGAGCAGTACTTC

j_gene: TRBJ1-4
len: 11
v_gene: TRBV14
abundance: .
d_gene: .
CDR3aa: CASSQDTLLPF
CDR3nt: TGTGCCAGCAGCCAAGATACCCTTCTGCCTTTT

j_gene: TRBJ1-6
len: 14
v_gene: TRBV7-2
abundance: .
d_gene: .
CDR3aa: CASRGQGFVSPLHF
CDR3nt: TGTGCCAGCAGGGGTCAGGGGTTTGTTTCACCCCTCCACTTT

j_gene: TRBJ1-5
len: 16
v_gene: TRBV15
abundance: .
d_gene: TRBD1
CDR3aa: CATSRPTGVNNQPQHF
CDR3nt: TGTGCCACCAGCAGACCCACAGGGGTCAACAATCAGCCCCAGCATTTT

j_gene: TRBJ2-7
len: 15
v_gene: TRBV7-2
abundance: .
d_gene: TRBD1
CDR3aa: CASSREGQPTYEQYF
CDR3nt: TGTGCCAGCAGCAGAGAGGGACAGCCAACCTACGAGCAGTACTTC

j_gene: TRBJ1-5
len: 14
v_gene: TRBV28
abundance: .
d_gene: .
CDR3aa: CAACRGQGGQPQHF
CDR3nt: TGTGCCGCATGTCGGGGCCAGGGCGGGCAGCCCCAGCATTTT

j_gene: TRBJ1-5
len: 15
v_gene: TRBV4-1
abundance: .
d_gene: .
CDR3aa: CASSSYGHEDQPQHF
CDR3nt: TGCGCCAGCAGCTCCTACGGACACGAGGATCAGCCCCAGCATTTT

j_gene: TRBJ1-1
len: 13
v_gene: TRBV29-1
abundance: .
d_gene: .
CDR3aa: CSVVPRGNTEAFF
CDR3nt: TGCAGCGTTGTTCCGCGTGGGAACACTGAAGCTTTCTTT

j_gene: TRBJ2-7
len: 11
v_gene: TRBV5-1
abundance: .
d_gene: .
CDR3aa: CASSQLGEQYF
CDR3nt: TGCGCCAGCAGCCAATTGGGCGAGCAGTACTTC

j_gene: TRBJ2-1
len: 14
v_gene: TRBV14
abundance: .
d_gene: .
CDR3aa: CASSRSTTNNEQFF
CDR3nt: TGTGCCAGCAGCCGATCGACTACAAACAATGAGCAGTTCTTC

j_gene: TRBJ2-2
len: 14
v_gene: TRBV30
abundance: .
d_gene: TRBD2
CDR3aa: CAWSVTGGAGELFF
CDR3nt: TGTGCCTGGAGTGTGACCGGGGGGGCCGGGGAGCTGTTTTTT

j_gene: TRBJ2-1
len: 17
v_gene: TRBV7-8
abundance: .
d_gene: .
CDR3aa: CASSSRRGSPTYNEQFF
CDR3nt: TGTGCCAGCAGCTCCCGCCGGGGATCACCTACGTACAATGAGCAGTTCTTC

j_gene: TRBJ1-1
len: 14
v_gene: TRBV5-1
abundance: few
d_gene: .
CDR3aa: CASSFLDGNTEAFF
CDR3nt: TGCGCCAGCAGCTTCTTGGACGGCAACACTGAAGCTTTCTTT

j_gene: TRBJ1-1
len: 15
v_gene: TRBV30
abundance: .
d_gene: TRBD1
CDR3aa: CAWSRQGAAGAEAFF
CDR3nt: TGTGCCTGGAGCAGACAGGGAGCCGCAGGGGCTGAAGCTTTCTTT

j_gene: TRBJ2-5
len: 16
v_gene: TRBV28
abundance: few
d_gene: TRBD1
CDR3aa: CASSLLTGGGRETQYF
CDR3nt: TGTGCCAGCAGTTTATTAACAGGGGGCGGGCGTGAGACCCAGTACTTC

j_gene: TRBJ1-4
len: 15
v_gene: TRBV5-6
abundance: .
d_gene: .
CDR3aa: CASSLAGPESEKLFF
CDR3nt: TGTGCCAGCAGCTTGGCGGGCCCAGAGAGTGAAAAACTGTTTTTT

j_gene: TRBJ1-5
len: 16
v_gene: TRBV7-2
abundance: few
d_gene: .
CDR3aa: CASSLVATNPNQPQHF
CDR3nt: TGTGCCAGCAGCTTAGTAGCGACAAACCCCAATCAGCCCCAGCATTTT

j_gene: TRBJ2-4
len: 13
v_gene: TRBV2
abundance: .
d_gene: .
CDR3aa: CASSEGGRDIQYF
CDR3nt: TGTGCCAGCAGTGAAGGGGGTAGGGACATTCAGTACTTC

j_gene: TRBJ2-7
len: 14
v_gene: TRBV9
abundance: .
d_gene: TRBD1
CDR3aa: CASSIRQGIEEQYF
CDR3nt: TGTGCCAGCAGCATTCGACAGGGTATAGAGGAGCAGTACTTC

j_gene: TRBJ2-5
len: 16
v_gene: TRBV7-2
abundance: once
d_gene: TRBD2
CDR3aa: CASSPGLAGGRETQYF
CDR3nt: TGTGCCAGCAGCCCGGGACTAGCGGGGGGGAGGGAGACCCAGTACTTC

j_gene: TRBJ2-1
len: 12
v_gene: TRBV2
abundance: few
d_gene: .
CDR3aa: CASSGLYNEQFF
CDR3nt: TGTGCCAGCAGTGGGCTCTACAATGAGCAGTTCTTC

j_gene: TRBJ1-5
len: 14
v_gene: TRBV19
abundance: .
d_gene: .
CDR3aa: CASSIKYEGQPQHF
CDR3nt: TGTGCCAGTAGTATTAAGTATGAGGGTCAGCCCCAGCATTTT

j_gene: TRBJ1-2
len: 15
v_gene: TRBV30
abundance: few
d_gene: .
CDR3aa: CAWSPPLGRGYGYTF
CDR3nt: TGTGCCTGGAGTCCGCCCCTCGGCAGGGGATATGGCTACACCTTC